This T cell receptor beta chain was found in a study of blood T cell repertoires in COVID-19. The ends lost 0 bases at V and 5 bases at J; junction bases unmatched: 13. The CDR3 loop spans 18 amino acids. The germline CDR1 and CDR2 sequences are SGHVS and FQNEAQ. Here immunoSEQ multiplex PCR was the method, and the copy in TCRdb shows in-frame clones only, minus some. Altogether a few hundred thousand clones are present, approximately 84% being singletons, with the ten largest covering about 2.1%. The sequence came from a woman aged 60-75 years with acute or convalescent COVID-19. Material: peripheral blood. The chain carries TRBV7-8 and TRBJ2-5; 9 bases fit TRBD2. CDR3 region: CASSLARIFAGGRETQYF. The CDR3 DNA reads TGTGCCAGCAGCTTAGCCCGAATCTTTGCGGGGGGGCGGGAGACCCAGTACTTC.